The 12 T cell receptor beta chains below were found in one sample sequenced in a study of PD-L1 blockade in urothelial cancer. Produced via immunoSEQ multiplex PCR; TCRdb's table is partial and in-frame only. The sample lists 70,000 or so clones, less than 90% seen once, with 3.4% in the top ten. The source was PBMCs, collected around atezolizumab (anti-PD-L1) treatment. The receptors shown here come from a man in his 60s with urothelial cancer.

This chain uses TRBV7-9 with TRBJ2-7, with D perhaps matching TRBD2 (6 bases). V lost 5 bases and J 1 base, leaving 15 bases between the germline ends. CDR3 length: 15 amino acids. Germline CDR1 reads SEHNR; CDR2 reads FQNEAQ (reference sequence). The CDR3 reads CASSPAQGGSYEQYF. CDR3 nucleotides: TGTGCCAGCAGCCCCGCGCAGGGAGGATCCTACGAGCAGTACTTC.

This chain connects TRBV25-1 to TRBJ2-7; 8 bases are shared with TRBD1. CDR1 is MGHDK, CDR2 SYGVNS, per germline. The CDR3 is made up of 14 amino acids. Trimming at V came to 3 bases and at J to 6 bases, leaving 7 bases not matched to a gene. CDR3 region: CASSDTGTGPEQYF. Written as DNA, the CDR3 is TGTGCCAGCAGTGATACTGGGACAGGCCCCGAGCAGTACTTC.

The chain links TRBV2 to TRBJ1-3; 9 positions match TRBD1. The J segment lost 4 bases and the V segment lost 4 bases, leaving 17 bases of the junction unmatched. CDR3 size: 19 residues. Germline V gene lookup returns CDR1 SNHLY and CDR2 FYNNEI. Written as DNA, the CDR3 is TGTGCCAGCAGTGCCCTGAATGCCGGGACAGGGCTTGCGGGAAACACCATATATTTT. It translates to CASSALNAGTGLAGNTIYF.

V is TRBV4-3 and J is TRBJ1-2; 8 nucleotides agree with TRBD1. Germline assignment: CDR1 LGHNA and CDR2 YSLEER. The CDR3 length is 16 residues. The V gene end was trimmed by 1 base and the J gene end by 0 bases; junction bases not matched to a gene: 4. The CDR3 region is CASSQGTGSTNYGYTF. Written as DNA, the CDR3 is TGCGCCAGCAGCCAAGGGACAGGGAGTACTAACTATGGCTACACCTTC.

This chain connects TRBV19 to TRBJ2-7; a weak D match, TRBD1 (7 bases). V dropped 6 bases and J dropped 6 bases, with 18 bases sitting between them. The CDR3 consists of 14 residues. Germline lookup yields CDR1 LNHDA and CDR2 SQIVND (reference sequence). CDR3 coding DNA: TGTGCCAGTAGCTCCGGAGGAGGGGGCCCCGAGCAGTACTTC. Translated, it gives CASSSGGGGPEQYF. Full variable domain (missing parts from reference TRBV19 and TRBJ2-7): DGGITQSPKYLFRKEGQNVTLSCEQNLNHDAMYWYRQDPGQGLRLIYYSQIVNDFQKGDIAEGYSVSREKKESFPLTVTSAQKNPTAFYLCASSSGGGGPEQYFGPGTRLTVT.

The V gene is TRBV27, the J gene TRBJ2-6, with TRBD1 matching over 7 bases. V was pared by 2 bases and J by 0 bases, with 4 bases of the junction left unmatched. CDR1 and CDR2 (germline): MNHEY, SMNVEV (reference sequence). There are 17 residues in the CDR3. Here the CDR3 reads CASSLGTVLSGANVLTF. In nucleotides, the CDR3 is TGTGCCAGCAGTTTAGGGACAGTCCTCTCTGGGGCCAACGTCCTGACTTTC.

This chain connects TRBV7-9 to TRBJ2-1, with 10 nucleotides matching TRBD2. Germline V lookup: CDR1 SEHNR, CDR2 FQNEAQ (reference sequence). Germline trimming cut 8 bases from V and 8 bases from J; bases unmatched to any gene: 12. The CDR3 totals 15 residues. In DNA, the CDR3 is TGTGCCAGCGTGTTAGGTAGCGGGAGGAGGGATGAGCAGTTCTTC. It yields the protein CASVLGSGRRDEQFF.

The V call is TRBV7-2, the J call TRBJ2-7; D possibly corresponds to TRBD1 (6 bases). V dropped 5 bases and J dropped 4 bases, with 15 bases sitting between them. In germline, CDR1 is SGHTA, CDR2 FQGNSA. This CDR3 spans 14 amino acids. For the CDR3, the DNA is TGTGCCAGCAGCCCCAGGGGCAGAGAGTACGAGCAGTACTTC. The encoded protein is CASSPRGREYEQYF.

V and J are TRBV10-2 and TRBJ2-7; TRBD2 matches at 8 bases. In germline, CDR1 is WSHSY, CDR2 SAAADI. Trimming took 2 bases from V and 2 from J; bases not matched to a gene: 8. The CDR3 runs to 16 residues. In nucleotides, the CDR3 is TGCGCCAGCAGTGAGCCCGCGGGGGGCTTCCCCTACGAGCAGTACTTC. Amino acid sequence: CASSEPAGGFPYEQYF.

This CDR3 is CASSDNGAGKETQYF. The CDR3 DNA sequence: TGTGCCAGCAGTGATAATGGTGCAGGGAAAGAGACCCAGTACTTC. This chain links TRBV2 with TRBJ2-5; a possible D gene is TRBD1 (5 bases). The CDR3 covers 15 residues. Between the trimmed V and J ends, which lost 3 bases and 3 bases, there was a span of 14 bases. Germline V gene sequence: CDR1 SNHLY, CDR2 FYNNEI.

As DNA, the CDR3 is TGTGCCAGCAGCGCGGGACTTTCCAGGGGCTACACCTTC. Translating gives CASSAGLSRGYTF. The chain is built from TRBV2 and TRBJ1-2; weak D call: TRBD1 (5 bases). In germline, CDR1 is SNHLY, CDR2 FYNNEI. The germline V and J ends were trimmed by 6 bases and 8 bases, with 16 bases remaining between them. This CDR3 spans 13 amino acids. Variable domain in full (rest from reference TRBV2 and TRBJ1-2): EPEVTQTPSHQVTQMGQEVILRCVPISNHLYFYWYRQILGQKVEFLVSFYNNEISEKSEIFDDQFSVERPDGSNFTLKIRSTKLEDSAMYFCASSAGLSRGYTFGSGTRLTVV.

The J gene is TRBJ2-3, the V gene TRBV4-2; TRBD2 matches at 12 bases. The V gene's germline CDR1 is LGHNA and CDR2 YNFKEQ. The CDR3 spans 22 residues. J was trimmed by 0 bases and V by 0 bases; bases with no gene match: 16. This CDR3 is CASSQDSGRGLLAGGSTDTQYF. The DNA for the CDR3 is TGTGCCAGCAGCCAAGATAGTGGCCGAGGACTTCTAGCGGGGGGGAGCACAGATACGCAGTATTTT.